These 3 T cell receptor beta chains were all obtained from the same sample, sequenced in a study of cytomegalovirus exposure and HLA in healthy donors. PCR used 60 Vbeta primers and 13 Jbeta primers. Measured with immunoSEQ multiplex PCR; TCRdb has only the in-frame clones, and not every one. Of under 200,000 clones listed, 80% to 90% are singletons. Sequencing used PBMCs. These TCRs come from a young man in good health and CMV-seropositive.

This clone was seen a few times. The chain combines TRBV5-1 with TRBJ1-1, with D maybe TRBD1 (6 bases). The CDR3 covers 14 residues. With 5 bases removed from V and 1 base from J, the gap between germline ends came to 12 bases. From germline, CDR1 is SGHRS and CDR2 YFSETQ. The CDR3 nucleotides are TGCGCCAGCAGACCCGGGACACCGAACACTGAAGCTTTCTTT. It yields the protein CASRPGTPNTEAFF.

This chain uses TRBV7-9 with TRBJ2-1, with 7 bases that match TRBD1. V gave up 1 base and J gave up 2 bases; unmatched junction bases: 11. Germline V gene sequence: CDR1 SEHNR, CDR2 FQNEAQ (reference sequence). The CDR3 has 18 amino acids. The CDR3 DNA sequence: TGTGCCAGCAGCTTAGTTAGGCAGGGGGTGAGGGCCTACAATGAGCAGTTCTTC. Protein: CASSLVRQGVRAYNEQFF.

V gene TRBV7-9 combines with J gene TRBJ2-7, with a tentative D call TRBD1 (6 bases). The V gene lost 4 bases and the J gene lost 4 bases, with 23 bases spanning the gap. CDR1 and CDR2 from the germline V gene are SEHNR and FQNEAQ (reference sequence). The CDR3 spans 17 residues. The CDR3 DNA follows: TGTGCCAGCAGCTATCCCCCGGACGGGACATCTAGGTACGAGCAGTACTTC. The encoded protein is CASSYPPDGTSRYEQYF.